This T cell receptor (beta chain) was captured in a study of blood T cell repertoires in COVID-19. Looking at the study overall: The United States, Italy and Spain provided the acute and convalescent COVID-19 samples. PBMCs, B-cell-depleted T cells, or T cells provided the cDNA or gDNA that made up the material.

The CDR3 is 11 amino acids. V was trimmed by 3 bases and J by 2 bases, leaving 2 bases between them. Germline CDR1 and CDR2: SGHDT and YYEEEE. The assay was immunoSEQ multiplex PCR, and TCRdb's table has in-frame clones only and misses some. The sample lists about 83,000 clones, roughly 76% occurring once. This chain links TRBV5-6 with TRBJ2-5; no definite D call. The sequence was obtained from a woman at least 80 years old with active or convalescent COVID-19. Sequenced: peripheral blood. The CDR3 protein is CASSSQETQYF. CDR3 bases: TGTGCCAGCAGCTCGCAAGAGACCCAGTACTTC.